The 12 T cell receptor beta chains below all came from one sample that was sequenced in a study of blood T cell repertoires in COVID-19 (dated by TCRdb to 2019 to 2021). The library was produced with the immunoSEQ multiplex PCR assay. TCRdb holds this immuneACCESS table with in-frame rearrangements only. Some clones are missing; in checked studies, unresolved V genes explain under half, and the rest has no known cause. The sample table lists around 280,000 clones, about 87% of them with a count of one. The ten most abundant clones make up about 1.2% of the sample. Sequencing input: peripheral blood. All receptors come from a man in his sixties or seventies with acute or convalescent COVID-19.

The chain couples TRBV5-1 to TRBJ1-6; 7 positions agree with TRBD1. With 4 bases clipped from V and 0 bases from J, the junction kept 7 bases outside the gene matches. The length of the CDR3 is 17 residues. From germline, CDR1 is SGHRS and CDR2 YFSETQ. The CDR3 protein is CASSRDSQSSYNSPLHF. The DNA for the CDR3 is TGCGCCAGCAGCCGGGACAGCCAAAGCTCCTATAATTCACCCCTCCACTTT.

The chain combines TRBV28 with TRBJ2-4, with D possibly matching TRBD2 (5 bases). Germline-derived CDR1 and CDR2 are MDHEN and SYDVKM. The V and J ends lost 6 bases and 2 bases respectively, with 14 bases between them. The CDR3 runs to 15 residues. Here the CDR3 reads CASSAPPGSKNIQYF. The CDR3 DNA reads as TGTGCCAGCAGCGCCCCCCCGGGGTCCAAAAACATTCAGTACTTC.

The rearrangement uses TRBV5-5 and TRBJ2-5; 8 nucleotides match TRBD1. The J segment lost 4 bases and the V segment lost 1 base, leaving 9 bases of the junction unmatched. Germline CDR1 SGHKS, CDR2 YYEKEE (reference sequence). The CDR3 covers 16 residues. The CDR3 sequence is CASSLLPGGVGETQYF. DNA of the CDR3: TGTGCCAGCAGCTTGCTTCCAGGGGGCGTAGGAGAGACCCAGTACTTC.

J is TRBJ1-4 and V is TRBV5-6, with D possibly being TRBD1 (5 bases). Germline CDR1 and CDR2: SGHDT and YYEEEE. V gave up 4 bases and J gave up 7 bases, with 14 bases separating them. The CDR3 spans 14 residues. The CDR3 nucleotides are TGTGCCAGCAGCCCCTGGGGAGGGACTGAAAAACTGTTTTTT. Protein product: CASSPWGGTEKLFF. Using reference TRBV5-6 and TRBJ1-4 for the parts outside the CDR3, the full variable domain is DAGVTQSPTHLIKTRGQQVTLRCSPKSGHDTVSWYQQALGQGPQFIFQYYEEEERQRGNFPDRFSGHQFPNYSSELNVNALLLGDSALYLCASSPWGGTEKLFFGSGTQLSVL.

The rearrangement uses TRBV19 and TRBJ1-5; 8 nucleotides line up with TRBD1. The CDR3 has 14 amino acids. V was pared by 5 bases and J by 3 bases, with 3 bases of the junction left unmatched. Germline lookup yields CDR1 LNHDA and CDR2 SQIVND (reference sequence). The DNA of the CDR3 is TGTGCCAGTAGTCTGACAGGGGACAATCAGCCCCAGCATTTT. This gives the protein CASSLTGDNQPQHF. Full variable domain (rest looked up from reference TRBV19 and TRBJ1-5): DGGITQSPKYLFRKEGQNVTLSCEQNLNHDAMYWYRQDPGQGLRLIYYSQIVNDFQKGDIAEGYSVSREKKESFPLTVTSAQKNPTAFYLCASSLTGDNQPQHFGDGTRLSIL.

This clone was found a few times. Other DNA sequences in this sample translate to the same CDR3. The rearrangement uses TRBV5-4 and TRBJ2-2; 8 nucleotides line up with TRBD2. The J segment lost 4 bases and the V segment lost 1 base, leaving 3 bases of the junction unmatched. CDR3 length: 15 residues. Germline-derived CDR1 and CDR2 are SGHNT and YYREEE (reference sequence). Here the CDR3 reads CASSLSSGVTGELFF. The CDR3 DNA is TGTGCCAGCAGCTTGAGTAGCGGGGTCACCGGGGAGCTGTTTTTT.

In regard to this clone: No DNA is shown, since the ends of the CDR3 on it are uncertain; the CDR3 is the one TCRdb lists. The V and J genes are TRBV12-5 and TRBJ2-1; the table's D call TRBD2 went unverified against the DNA. The CDR3 contains 14 residues when both ends are counted. Germline assignment: CDR1 LGHNT and CDR2 FRNRAP. CDR3: CASGLVGTGTSLFF.

The V and J genes are TRBV9 and TRBJ2-1; D perhaps matches TRBD1 (5 bases). V lost 4 bases and J 7 bases, leaving 21 bases between the germline ends. The germline CDR1 and CDR2 sequences are SGDLS and YYNGEE. The CDR3 is 16 amino acids. CDR3 sequence (DNA): TGTGCCAGCAGCACCCCCCCCCAGGGCCCTTTGAATGAGCAGTTCTTC. This gives the protein CASSTPPQGPLNEQFF. Supplemented by reference TRBV9 and TRBJ2-1, the full variable domain reads DSGVTQTPKHLITATGQRVTLRCSPRSGDLSVYWYQQSLDQGLQFLIQYYNGEERAKGNILERFSAQQFPDLHSELNLSSLELGDSALYFCASSTPPQGPLNEQFFGPGTRLTVL.

This clone was picked up one time. The rearrangement links TRBV6-6 to TRBJ2-1; a weak D match, TRBD1 (6 bases). Deletions cut 6 bases from V and 10 bases from J, with 10 bases between. This CDR3 has 11 amino acids. In germline, CDR1 is MNHNY, CDR2 SVGAGI (reference sequence). CDR3 amino acids: CASSSDREQFF. CDR3 nucleotide sequence: TGTGCCAGCAGCTCAGACAGGGAGCAGTTCTTC.

This sequence joins TRBV28 and TRBJ1-2, with D possibly matching TRBD1 (5 bases). The CDR3 length is 13 residues. Germline CDR1 MDHEN, CDR2 SYDVKM. Trimming cost V 11 bases and J 8 bases, with 21 bases left between them. CDR3 bases: TGTGCCGGTCAAGCGGGGGGATGGGAGGGCTACACCTTC. Translated, it gives CAGQAGGWEGYTF.

Comment on this clone: Other nucleotide sequences in the sample specify the same CDR3. V gene TRBV5-1 combines with J gene TRBJ1-2; 9 bases line up with TRBD1. The V and J ends lost 0 bases and 5 bases, in that order; junction bases with no gene match: 5. CDR3 length equals 15 residues. The germline V gene encodes CDR1 SGHRS and CDR2 YFSETQ. CDR3 nucleotides: TGCGCCAGCAGCTTGGACGGGACAGGGTTATATGGCTACACCTTC. Amino acids: CASSLDGTGLYGYTF.

The chain combines TRBV15 with TRBJ2-5; 8 nucleotides align to TRBD2. Per germline, CDR1 LNHNV and CDR2 YYDKDF (reference sequence). V was pared by 1 base and J by 1 base, with 5 bases of the junction left unmatched. This CDR3 comprises 16 residues. The CDR3 coding sequence is TGTGCCACCAGCAGAGTCGGGGGGGCCCTCCAAGAGACCCAGTACTTC. Encoded protein: CATSRVGGALQETQYF.